This TCR beta chain was identified during a study of blood T cell repertoires in COVID-19. Study summary: There were acute and convalescent COVID-19 samples, and they came from the United States, Italy and Spain. In each case, the material was cDNA or gDNA derived from T cells, B-cell-depleted T cells, or PBMCs.

Authors' data handling: Nucleated cell number was recorded as an estimate derived from reference gene primer amplification. Here immunoSEQ multiplex PCR was the method, and the copy in TCRdb shows in-frame clones only, minus some. That table furnishes V, J and clone size, whereas the DNA furnished D and trimming. The profile shows 150,000 to 190,000 clones, roughly four fifths of them singletons. V lost 5 bases and J 3 bases, leaving 11 bases between the germline ends. This CDR3 has 13 residues. Germline V gene lookup returns CDR1 SGHTA and CDR2 FQGNSA. The source of this sequence is a woman of 80 years or more with acute or convalescent COVID-19. The chain couples TRBV7-2 to TRBJ2-7; maybe TRBD1 (6 bases). The sequenced sample consisted of peripheral blood. The CDR3, as DNA: TGTGCCAGCAGCGGACAACAGGGCTACGAGCAGTACTTC. Residues: CASSGQQGYEQYF.